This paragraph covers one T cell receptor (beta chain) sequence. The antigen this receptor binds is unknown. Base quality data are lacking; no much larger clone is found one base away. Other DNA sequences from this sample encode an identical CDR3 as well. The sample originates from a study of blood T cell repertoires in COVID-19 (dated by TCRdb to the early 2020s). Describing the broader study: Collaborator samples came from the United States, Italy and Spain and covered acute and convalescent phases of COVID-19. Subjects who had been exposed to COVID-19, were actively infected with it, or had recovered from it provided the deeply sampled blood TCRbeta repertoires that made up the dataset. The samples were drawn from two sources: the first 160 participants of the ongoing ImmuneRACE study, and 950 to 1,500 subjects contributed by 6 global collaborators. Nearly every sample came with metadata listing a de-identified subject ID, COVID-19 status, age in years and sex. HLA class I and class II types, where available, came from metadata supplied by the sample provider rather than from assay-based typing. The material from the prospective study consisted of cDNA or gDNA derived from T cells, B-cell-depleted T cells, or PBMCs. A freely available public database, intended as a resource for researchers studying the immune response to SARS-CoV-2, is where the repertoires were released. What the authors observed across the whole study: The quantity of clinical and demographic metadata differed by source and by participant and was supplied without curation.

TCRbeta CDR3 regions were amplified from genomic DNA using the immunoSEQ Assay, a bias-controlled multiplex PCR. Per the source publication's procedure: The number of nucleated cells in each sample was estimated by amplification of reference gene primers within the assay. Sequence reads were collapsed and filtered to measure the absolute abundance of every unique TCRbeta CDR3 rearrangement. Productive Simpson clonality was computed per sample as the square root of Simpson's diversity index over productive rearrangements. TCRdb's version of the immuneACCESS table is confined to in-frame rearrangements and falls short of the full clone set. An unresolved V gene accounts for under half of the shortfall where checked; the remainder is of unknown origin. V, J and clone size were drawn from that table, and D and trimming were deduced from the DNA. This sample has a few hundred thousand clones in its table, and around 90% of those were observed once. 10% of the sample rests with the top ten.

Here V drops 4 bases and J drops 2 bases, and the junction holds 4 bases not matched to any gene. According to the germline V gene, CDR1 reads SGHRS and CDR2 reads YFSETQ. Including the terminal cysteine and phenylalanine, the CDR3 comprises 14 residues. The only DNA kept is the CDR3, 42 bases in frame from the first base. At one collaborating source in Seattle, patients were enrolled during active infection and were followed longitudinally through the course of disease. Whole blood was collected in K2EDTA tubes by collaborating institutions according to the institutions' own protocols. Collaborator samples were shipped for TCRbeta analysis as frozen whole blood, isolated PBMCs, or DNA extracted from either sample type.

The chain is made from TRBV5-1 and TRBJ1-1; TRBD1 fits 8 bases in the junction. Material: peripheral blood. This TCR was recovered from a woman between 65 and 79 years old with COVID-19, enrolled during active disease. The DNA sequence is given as TGCGCCAGCAGCCGCGGACAGGGAAACACTGAAGCTTTCTTT. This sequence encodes CASSRGQGNTEAFF.